This TCR beta chain was retrieved from a study of blood T cell repertoires in COVID-19. Study summary: Researchers got acute and convalescent COVID-19 samples from the United States, Italy and Spain.

TCRdb's copy holds only in-frame clones and misses some; the assay was immunoSEQ multiplex PCR. Of 45,000 to 65,000 clones in the sample, 65% to 85% were seen once. The sample taken for sequencing was peripheral blood. This clonotype originated in a woman aged 80 or over with COVID-19, enrolled during active disease.

The CDR3 here is CASSLGRSWGLLAVEGYTF. The CDR3, as DNA: TGTGCCAGCAGTTTAGGGAGATCTTGGGGGCTTCTGGCGGTCGAGGGCTACACCTTC. The chain uses TRBV28 and TRBJ1-2; the D gene is possibly TRBD1 (6 bases). With 2 bases removed from V and 8 bases from J, the gap between germline ends came to 30 bases. Germline V gene lookup returns CDR1 MDHEN and CDR2 SYDVKM. The CDR3 sequence is 19 residues long.